This record covers a single TCR beta chain. The sample is drawn from a study of blood T cell repertoires in COVID-19. Germline lookup yields CDR1 SEHNR and CDR2 FQNEAQ (reference sequence). V shed 5 bases, J shed 5 bases, and the junction held 9 bases outside the gene matches. The CDR3 spans 16 residues. Repertoires were generated with immunoSEQ multiplex PCR, while TCRdb's copy carries only in-frame clones and drops some. The sample carries approximately 280,000 clones, 85% recorded once. The clonotype originates from a woman in her forties or fifties who had recovered from COVID-19. The rearrangement uses TRBV7-9 and TRBJ2-3, with 11 bases that match TRBD2. Sequencing used PBMCs or T cells enriched from blood (not recorded which). The CDR3, as DNA: TGTGCCAGCAGCCCGTCACTAGCGGGAGTGGGAGATACGCAGTATTTT. Translated, it gives CASSPSLAGVGDTQYF.